One sample yielded the 22 T cell receptor beta chains listed below, sequenced in a study of cytomegalovirus exposure and HLA in healthy donors. Use of 60 Vbeta and 13 Jbeta primers characterized the PCR. The assay was immunoSEQ multiplex PCR, and TCRdb's table has in-frame clones only and misses some. This sample has some 160,000 clones, with 65% to 85% found just once. The sequenced material came from PBMCs. The receptors here all came from a male donor in good health and CMV-seronegative.

This clone was detected once. In nucleotides, the CDR3 is TGTGCCAGCAGGACAGGGCCCAACGTCCTGACTTTC. This gives the protein CASRTGPNVLTF. The V and J genes are TRBV28 and TRBJ2-6, with 7 bases fitting TRBD1. With 6 bases clipped from V and 8 bases from J, the junction kept 1 base outside the gene matches. The V gene's germline CDR1 is MDHEN and CDR2 SYDVKM. This CDR3 spans 12 amino acids.

The gene calls are TRBV7-9 and TRBJ1-1, with a tentative D call TRBD1 (5 bases). Between the trimmed V and J ends, which lost 3 bases and 6 bases, there was a span of 26 bases. Germline V gene lookup returns CDR1 SEHNR and CDR2 FQNEAQ (reference sequence). The CDR3 extends over 18 amino acids. The CDR3 nucleotides are TGTGCCAGCAGCTTCCCGGGGGAGTGGAGTCCCGGTAGGGCTGAAGCTTTCTTT. This gives the protein CASSFPGEWSPGRAEAFF.

About this clone itself: Other DNA sequences within the sample encode an identical CDR3. The chain is built from TRBV5-1 and TRBJ2-1, with 8 bases matching TRBD2. Looked up from germline, CDR1 is SGHRS and CDR2 is YFSETQ. V was clipped by 4 bases and J by 6 bases; unmatched bases: 6. This CDR3 contains 14 residues. DNA of the CDR3: TGCGCCAGCAGCCCAGGGACTAGTGGCAATGAGCAGTTCTTC. Translation gives CASSPGTSGNEQFF.

The J gene is TRBJ2-7, the V gene TRBV7-4; TRBD1 might be the D (5 bases). Per germline, CDR1 SGHVT and CDR2 SQSDAQ. CDR3 length: 17 residues. The germline V and J ends were trimmed by 1 base and 1 base, with 17 bases remaining between them. The CDR3 DNA is TGTGCCAGCAGCTTAGTGGTTCGGTTAGGGGATTCCTACGAGCAGTACTTC. Translation gives CASSLVVRLGDSYEQYF.

The chain is built from TRBV28 and TRBJ2-2, with D possibly matching TRBD1 (6 bases). The germline V and J ends were trimmed by 1 base and 1 base, with 10 bases remaining between them. CDR1 MDHEN and CDR2 SYDVKM come from the germline V gene. CDR3 length: 16 residues. The chain's CDR3 is CASSLSGTMNTGELFF. The CDR3 DNA reads as TGTGCCAGCAGTTTATCGGGGACAATGAACACCGGGGAGCTGTTTTTT. The full variable domain, rest sourced from reference TRBV28 and TRBJ2-2, is DVKVTQSSRYLVKRTGEKVFLECVQDMDHENMFWYRQDPGLGLRLIYFSYDVKMKEKGDIPEGYSVSREKKERFSLILESASTNQTSMYLCASSLSGTMNTGELFFGEGSRLTVL.

V and J are TRBV2 and TRBJ1-1; D call uncertain. This CDR3 spans 13 amino acids. CDR1 and CDR2 (germline): SNHLY, FYNNEI. Trimming stripped 6 bases from V and 2 bases from J, with 10 bases between. The CDR3 region is CASRYRLNTEAFF. The CDR3 region has the DNA TGTGCCAGCAGATATAGACTTAACACTGAAGCTTTCTTT.

The V gene is TRBV5-4, the J gene TRBJ2-1; possibly TRBD1 for D (5 bases). With 5 bases removed from V and 8 bases from J, the gap between germline ends came to 17 bases. The germline gives CDR1 SGHNT, CDR2 YYREEE (reference sequence). There are 14 residues in the CDR3. In nucleotides, the CDR3 is TGTGCCAGCAGTTCTTTCTACAGGCACCATGAGCAGTTCTTC. Amino acid sequence: CASSSFYRHHEQFF.

The chain couples TRBV19 to TRBJ2-2; TRBD2 is a possible D gene (7 bases). Trimming removed 10 bases at V and 4 bases at J, with 22 bases between. The CDR3 length is 16 residues. Germline CDR1 reads LNHDA; CDR2 reads SQIVND (reference sequence). CDR3 in DNA: TGTGCCACCAGGGGTGCCGGGAGGATCCTCACCGGGGAGCTGTTTTTT. Its translation is CATRGAGRILTGELFF.

The gene calls are TRBV7-9 and TRBJ1-2; unclear D gene. V lost 2 bases and J lost 5, with 15 bases in between. This CDR3 is 15 amino acids long. Germline assignment: CDR1 SEHNR and CDR2 FQNEAQ (reference sequence). CDR3 bases: TGTGCCAGCAGCTTATCCAGCTCCCCGGGGTATGGCTACACCTTC. Amino acid sequence: CASSLSSSPGYGYTF. The entire variable domain, with the rest obtained from reference TRBV7-9 and TRBJ1-2, is as follows: DTGVSQNPRHKITKRGQNVTFRCDPISEHNRLYWYRQTLGQGPEFLTYFQNEAQLEKSRLLSDRFSAERPKGSFSTLEIQRTEQGDSAMYLCASSLSSSPGYGYTFGSGTRLTVV.

The chain links TRBV4-2 to TRBJ2-2; TRBD2 might be the D (7 bases). The CDR3 has 15 amino acids. The V gene lost 0 bases and the J gene lost 6 bases, with 11 bases spanning the gap. Per germline, CDR1 LGHNA and CDR2 YNFKEQ. In DNA, the CDR3 is TGTGCCAGCAGCCAAGATCGGGGGGCGGCCGGGGAGCTGTTTTTT. This translates into CASSQDRGAAGELFF.

This chain connects TRBV30 to TRBJ2-7; D is ambiguous. Germline CDR1 reads GTSNPN; CDR2 reads SVGIG (reference sequence). This CDR3 has 11 amino acids. V was clipped by 0 bases and J by 4 bases, with 4 bases between them. This CDR3 is CAWSVEYEQYF. The CDR3 region has the DNA TGTGCCTGGAGTGTAGAGTACGAGCAGTACTTC.

This sequence joins TRBV5-1 and TRBJ1-5; the D gene is possibly TRBD1 (6 bases). The CDR3 covers 14 residues. Trimming shortened V by 5 bases and J by 1 base, and 10 bases separated the two germline ends. Germline loops: CDR1 SGHRS, CDR2 YFSETQ. DNA for the CDR3: TGCGCCAGCAGGCCAGGGGACAGCAATCAGCCCCAGCATTTT. Its protein is CASRPGDSNQPQHF. The complete variable domain, with remaining parts taken from reference TRBV5-1 and TRBJ1-5, reads KAGVTQTPRYLIKTRGQQVTLSCSPISGHRSVSWYQQTPGQGLQFLFEYFSETQRNKGNFPGRFSGRQFSNSRSEMNVSTLELGDSALYLCASRPGDSNQPQHFGDGTRLSIL.

This clone occurred a few times. J is TRBJ2-1 and V is TRBV7-8; 8 bases align to TRBD2. This CDR3 contains 16 residues. Germline-derived CDR1 and CDR2 are SGHVS and FQNEAQ. Trimming cost V 2 bases and J 2 bases; bases outside gene matches: 5. Written as DNA, the CDR3 is TGTGCCAGCAGCTTAAGGGCGGGAGGCGCCTACAATGAGCAGTTCTTC. It is translated as CASSLRAGGAYNEQFF.

The chain joins TRBV7-2 to TRBJ1-4; no reliable D call. V lost 1 base and J lost 8, with 14 bases in between. The length of the CDR3 is 15 residues. Per germline, CDR1 SGHTA and CDR2 FQGNSA. The CDR3 spells CASSLETGGYEKLFF. The CDR3, as DNA: TGTGCCAGCAGCTTAGAGACTGGAGGGTACGAAAAACTGTTTTTT.

The chain combines TRBV6-5 with TRBJ2-7; 8 bases line up with TRBD2. Germline lookup yields CDR1 MNHEY and CDR2 SVGAGI. J was trimmed by 5 bases and V by 4 bases; bases with no gene match: 1. This CDR3 comprises 12 residues. The CDR3 spells CASSSGGDEQYF. CDR3 DNA sequence: TGTGCCAGCAGTTCGGGGGGGGACGAGCAGTACTTC.

This chain connects TRBV9 to TRBJ1-2, with D uncertain. The CDR3 is 15 amino acids. Per the germline V gene, CDR1 is SGDLS and CDR2 is YYNGEE. V lost 0 bases, J lost 5 bases, and 14 bases lay in between. CDR3 sequence: CASSVVPTEAYGYTF. CDR3 bases: TGTGCCAGCAGCGTAGTCCCCACGGAGGCTTATGGCTACACCTTC.

The J gene is TRBJ2-5, the V gene TRBV2, with 9 nucleotides matching TRBD1. The J call is uncertain, as TRBJ2-7 better fits the DNA end. This CDR3 has 13 amino acids. In germline, CDR1 is SNHLY, CDR2 FYNNEI. CDR3 amino acids: CALGRQGAYEQYF. As DNA, the CDR3 is TGTGCCCTAGGCCGACAGGGGGCCTACGAGCAGTACTTC.

V usage is TRBV7-9 and J usage is TRBJ2-7, with 9 positions matching TRBD2. This CDR3 spans 13 amino acids. The germline V gene encodes CDR1 SEHNR and CDR2 FQNEAQ (reference sequence). V gave up 5 bases and J gave up 6 bases; unmatched junction bases: 5. DNA for the CDR3: TGTGCCAGCAGCCTTGGGACTAGCCGCGAGCAGTACTTC. Protein sequence: CASSLGTSREQYF.

This sequence joins TRBV4-1 and TRBJ2-1; 8 nucleotides align to TRBD2. The V gene's germline CDR1 is MGHRA and CDR2 YSYEKL. The CDR3 length is 15 residues. Germline trimming cut 2 bases from V and 4 bases from J; bases unmatched to any gene: 4. The CDR3 spells CASSQSSGDYNEQFF. The CDR3, as DNA: TGCGCCAGCAGCCAAAGTAGCGGGGATTACAATGAGCAGTTCTTC.

V usage is TRBV15 and J usage is TRBJ2-7, with D uncertain. CDR1 is LNHNV and CDR2 is YYDKDF in the germline V gene (reference sequence). Trimming left V 0 bases short and J 0 bases short, with 12 bases between. This CDR3 spans 16 amino acids. The CDR3 nucleotides read TGTGCCACCAGCAGAGATTCGGCAGGCTACTCCTACGAGCAGTACTTC. Its protein product is CATSRDSAGYSYEQYF.

The sample holds one count of this clone. This chain connects TRBV19 to TRBJ2-2, with TRBD1 as a possible D gene (6 bases). The CDR3 sequence is 16 residues long. Germline CDR1 reads LNHDA; CDR2 reads SQIVND (reference sequence). Trimming removed 0 bases from V and 2 bases from J, with 10 bases in between. This CDR3 is CASSIDRGANTGELFF. CDR3 sequence (DNA): TGTGCCAGTAGTATAGACAGGGGCGCAAACACCGGGGAGCTGTTTTTT.

About this clone itself: A junction end diverges from the germline sequence, so it may reflect a read error. This chain connects TRBV7-9 to TRBJ2-5; D is ambiguous. The CDR3 is 15 residues long. The germline gives CDR1 SEHNR, CDR2 FQNEAQ (reference sequence). CDR3 residues: CSSSLEVGVGETQYF. The CDR3 DNA reads TGTTCCAGCAGCTTAGAAGTGGGCGTGGGAGAGACCCAGTACTTC. Filled out from reference TRBV7-9 and TRBJ2-5, the complete variable domain reads DTGVSQNPRHKITKRGQNVTFRCDPISEHNRLYWYRQTLGQGPEFLTYFQNEAQLEKSRLLSDRFSAERPKGSFSTLEIQRTEQGDSAMYLCSSSLEVGVGETQYFGPGTRLLVL.